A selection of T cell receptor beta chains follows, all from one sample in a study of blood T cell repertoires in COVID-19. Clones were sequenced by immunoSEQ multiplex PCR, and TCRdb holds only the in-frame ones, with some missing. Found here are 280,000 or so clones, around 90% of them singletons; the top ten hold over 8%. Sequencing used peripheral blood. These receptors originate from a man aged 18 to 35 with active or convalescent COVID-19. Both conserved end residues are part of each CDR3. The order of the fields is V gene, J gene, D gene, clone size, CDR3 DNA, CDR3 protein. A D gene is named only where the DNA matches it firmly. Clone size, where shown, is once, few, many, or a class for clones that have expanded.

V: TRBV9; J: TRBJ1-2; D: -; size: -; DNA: TGTGCCAGCAGCGATATCGGGGACTATGGCTACACCTTC; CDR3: CASSDIGDYGYTF
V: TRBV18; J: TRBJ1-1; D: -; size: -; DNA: TGTGCCAGCTCATTCGATCGGGAAGCTTTCTTT; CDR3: CASSFDREAFF
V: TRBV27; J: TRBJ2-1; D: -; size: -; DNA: TGTGCCAGCTGGCAGCTCCCTAGCTCCTACAATGAGCAGTTCTTC; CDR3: CASWQLPSSYNEQFF
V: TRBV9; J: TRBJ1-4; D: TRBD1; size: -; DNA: TGTGCCAGCAGCGGATCCACAGGGGGCACTAATGAAAAACTGTTTTTT; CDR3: CASSGSTGGTNEKLFF
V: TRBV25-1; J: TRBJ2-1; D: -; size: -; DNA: TGTGCCAGCAGCGGCTCCGGGGTGGTCTACAATGAGCAGTTCTTC; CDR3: CASSGSGVVYNEQFF
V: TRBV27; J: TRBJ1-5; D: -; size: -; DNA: TGTGCCAGCAGGGAGGGTGGGGGCAATCAGCCCCAGCATTTT; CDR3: CASREGGGNQPQHF
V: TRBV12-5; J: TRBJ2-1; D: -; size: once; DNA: TGTGCTAGTGGTTTGGTTCTACTTACCAACCCTTACAATGAGCAGTTCTTC; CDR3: CASGLVLLTNPYNEQFF
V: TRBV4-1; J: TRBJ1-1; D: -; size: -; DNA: TGCGCCAGCAGCCAAGTCCTGGGTCAGGGAGGAACTGAAGCTTTCTTT; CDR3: CASSQVLGQGGTEAFF
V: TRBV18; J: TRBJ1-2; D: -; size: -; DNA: TGTGCCAGCTCACCACCGTCGAGGTTGGATGGCTACACCTTC; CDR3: CASSPPSRLDGYTF
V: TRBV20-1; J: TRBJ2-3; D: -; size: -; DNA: TGCAGTGCTAGTAGACCGGGTGTCGCGCAGTATTTT; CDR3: CSASRPGVAQYF
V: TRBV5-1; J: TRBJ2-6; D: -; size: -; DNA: TGCGCCAGCAGCTTGGGGCCCTTCTCTGGGGCCAACGTCCTGACTTTC; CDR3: CASSLGPFSGANVLTF
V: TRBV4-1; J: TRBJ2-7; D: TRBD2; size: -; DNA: TGCGCCAGCAGCCCCCAGACTAGCGGTTACGAGCAGTACTTC; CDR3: CASSPQTSGYEQYF
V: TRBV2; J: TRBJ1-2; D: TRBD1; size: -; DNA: TGTGCCAGCAGCGAGCTCACAGGGGGCTATGGCTACACCTTC; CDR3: CASSELTGGYGYTF
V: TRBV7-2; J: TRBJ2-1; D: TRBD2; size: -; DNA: TGTGCCAGCAGCTTAGGCCTAGCGGGGGGAGGCGATGAGCAGTTCTTC; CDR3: CASSLGLAGGGDEQFF
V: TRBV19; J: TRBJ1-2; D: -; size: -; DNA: TGTGCCAGTACCTTGACCGGGGGGCCTGGCTATGGCTACACCTTC; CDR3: CASTLTGGPGYGYTF
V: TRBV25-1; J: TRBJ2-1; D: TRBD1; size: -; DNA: TGTGCCAGCAGCGAATCCGGACAGGGATACAATGAGCAGTTCTTC; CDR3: CASSESGQGYNEQFF
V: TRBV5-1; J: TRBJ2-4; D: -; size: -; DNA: TGCGCCAGCAGGCGGGACAGCTATGTAGCCAAAAACATTCAGTACTTC; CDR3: CASRRDSYVAKNIQYF
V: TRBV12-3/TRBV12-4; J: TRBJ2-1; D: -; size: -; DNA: TGTGCCAGCAGTGGAGACCGAAACAATGAGCAGTTCTTC; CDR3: CASSGDRNNEQFF
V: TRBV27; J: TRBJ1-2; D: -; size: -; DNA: TGTGCCAGCAGTTTATCCCCCCCGGGCTACACCTTC; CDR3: CASSLSPPGYTF
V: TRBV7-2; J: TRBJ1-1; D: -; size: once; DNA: TGTGCCAGCAGCTTACTAGGCGGGGGTCAAATGAACACTGAAGCTTTCTTT; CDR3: CASSLLGGGQMNTEAFF
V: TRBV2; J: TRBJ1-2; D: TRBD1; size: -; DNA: TGTGCCAGCAGTGTAAGCCCCTCGACAGGGTATGGCTACACCTTC; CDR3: CASSVSPSTGYGYTF
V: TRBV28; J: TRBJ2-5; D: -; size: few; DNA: TGTGCCAGCAGTTTGTCTGGGGCGGAGACCCAGTACTTC; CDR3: CASSLSGAETQYF
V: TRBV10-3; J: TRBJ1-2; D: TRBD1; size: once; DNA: TGTGCCATCAGTGAGTGGGGACAGCCTGCAGCTAACTATGGCTACACCTTC; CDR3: CAISEWGQPAANYGYTF
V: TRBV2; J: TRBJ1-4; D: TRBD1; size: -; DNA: TGTGCCAGCAGTCAGGACAGGGGGCATGAAAAACTGTTTTTT; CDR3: CASSQDRGHEKLFF
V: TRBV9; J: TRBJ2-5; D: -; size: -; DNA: TGTGCCAGCAGCTTGGGGGGTCAAGAGACCCAGTACTTC; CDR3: CASSLGGQETQYF
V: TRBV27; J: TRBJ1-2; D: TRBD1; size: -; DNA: TGTGCCACCCGGCGGCAGGGGGCCAATGGCTACACCTTC; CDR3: CATRRQGANGYTF
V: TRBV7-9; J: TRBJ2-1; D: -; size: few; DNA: TGTGCCAGCAGCTTAATAATCAATGAGCAGTTCTTC; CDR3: CASSLIINEQFF
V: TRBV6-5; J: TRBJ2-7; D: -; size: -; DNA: TGTGCCAGCAGTTATGCAGGGTCCGAGCAGTACTTC; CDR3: CASSYAGSEQYF
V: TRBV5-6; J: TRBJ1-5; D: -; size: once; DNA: TGTGCCAGCAGCGACGGACAGCTTAGCAATCAGCCCCAGCATTTT; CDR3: CASSDGQLSNQPQHF
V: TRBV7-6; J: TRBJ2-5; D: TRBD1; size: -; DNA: TGTGCCAGCAGCACGGGACAGGGGCTCCCGGAGACCCAGTACTTC; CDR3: CASSTGQGLPETQYF
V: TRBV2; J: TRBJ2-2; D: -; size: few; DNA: TGTGCCAGCAGTGAAAGCGCGGCAACCCCCGGGGAGCTGTTTTTT; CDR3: CASSESAATPGELFF
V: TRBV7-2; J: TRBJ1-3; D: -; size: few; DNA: TGTGCCAGCAGTACACGGGAGCGCAACACCATATATTTT; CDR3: CASSTRERNTIYF
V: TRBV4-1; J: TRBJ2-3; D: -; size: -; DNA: TGCGCCAGCAGCCGGGTTGCTTTGCGGACCGGGGATAAACCCACAGATACGCAGTATTTT; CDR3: CASSRVALRTGDKPTDTQYF
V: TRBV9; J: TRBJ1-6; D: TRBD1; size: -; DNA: TGTGCCAGCAGCGGGACAGGGGGCGGGAATTCACCCCTCCACTTT; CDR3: CASSGTGGGNSPLHF
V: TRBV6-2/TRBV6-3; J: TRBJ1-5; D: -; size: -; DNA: TGTGCCAGCAGTTACTCCAGGGCTCAGCCCCAGCATTTT; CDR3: CASSYSRAQPQHF
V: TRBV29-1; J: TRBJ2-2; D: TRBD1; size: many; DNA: TGCAGCGTTTCTACGGGACAGGGCGTCCCCGGGGAGCTGTTTTTT; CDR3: CSVSTGQGVPGELFF
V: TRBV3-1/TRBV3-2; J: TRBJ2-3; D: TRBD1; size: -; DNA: TGTGCCAGCAGCCAATCTAGGGGGACAGGGGGCGCGAATACGCAGTATTTT; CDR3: CASSQSRGTGGANTQYF
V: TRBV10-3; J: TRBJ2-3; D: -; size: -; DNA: TGTGCCATCGCAAGGACTGTTACTAGCACAGATACGCAGTATTTT; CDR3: CAIARTVTSTDTQYF
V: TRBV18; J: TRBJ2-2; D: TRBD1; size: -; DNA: TGTGCCAGCTCACGGGTCGCCGAGACAGGGGCCGGGGAGCTGTTTTTT; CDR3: CASSRVAETGAGELFF
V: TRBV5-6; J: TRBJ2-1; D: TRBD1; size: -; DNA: TGTGCCAGCAGCTTGGGCACAGGGGTAACAATCAATGAGCAGTTCTTC; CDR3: CASSLGTGVTINEQFF
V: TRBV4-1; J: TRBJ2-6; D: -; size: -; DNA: TGCGCCAGCAGCCCGGGGAGTTCTGGGGCCAACGTCCTGACTTTC; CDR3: CASSPGSSGANVLTF
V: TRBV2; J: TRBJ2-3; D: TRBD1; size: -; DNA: TGTGCCAGCAAAGCCCCAGTTGGACAGGGCACAGATACGCAGTATTTT; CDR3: CASKAPVGQGTDTQYF
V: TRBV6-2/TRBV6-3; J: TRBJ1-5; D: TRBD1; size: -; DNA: TGTGCCAGCAGTTACTCGGTTGCTTGGACAGGGGGATCCTTTAGCAATCAGCCCCAGCATTTT; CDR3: CASSYSVAWTGGSFSNQPQHF
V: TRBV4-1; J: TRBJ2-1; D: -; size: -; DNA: TGCGCCAGCAGCCAGTCCCCCAGCTCCTACAATGAGCAGTTCTTC; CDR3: CASSQSPSSYNEQFF
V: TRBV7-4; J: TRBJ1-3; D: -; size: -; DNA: TGTGCCAGCAGCTTAGTCGACAGGTGCATCAACACCATATATTTT; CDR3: CASSLVDRCINTIYF
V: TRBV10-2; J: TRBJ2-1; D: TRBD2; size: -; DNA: TGCGCCACTGAGGGGCTAGCGGGGGGAAGCTCCTACAATGAGCAGTTCTTC; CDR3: CATEGLAGGSSYNEQFF
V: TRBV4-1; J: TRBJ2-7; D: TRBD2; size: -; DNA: TGCGCCAGCAGCCAAGCGGGGACTAGCAACGAGCAGTACTTC; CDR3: CASSQAGTSNEQYF
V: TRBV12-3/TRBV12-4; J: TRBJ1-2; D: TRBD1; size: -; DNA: TGTGCCAGCAGCCTATGGGACAGGTATGGCTACACCTTC; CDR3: CASSLWDRYGYTF
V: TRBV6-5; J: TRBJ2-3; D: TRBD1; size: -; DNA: TGTGCCAGCAGGGGACAGGGTGACACAGATACGCAGTATTTT; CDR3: CASRGQGDTDTQYF
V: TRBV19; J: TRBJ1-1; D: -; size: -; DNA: TGTGCCAGTTCTACAGGGTTTGCTGGAGCTTTCTTT; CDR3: CASSTGFAGAFF
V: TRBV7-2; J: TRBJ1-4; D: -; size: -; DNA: TGTGCCAGCAGCTTAGCGGCGCGGGGGAATGAAAAACTGTTTTTT; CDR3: CASSLAARGNEKLFF
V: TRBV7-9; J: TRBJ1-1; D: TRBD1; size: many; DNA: TGTGCCAGCAGCTTAGGACAGGGGGCTGCGAACACTGAAGCTTTCTTT; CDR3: CASSLGQGAANTEAFF
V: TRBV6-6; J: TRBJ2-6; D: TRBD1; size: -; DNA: TGTGCCAGCAACCCAGGGGGTCCATCTGGGGCCAACGTCCTGACTTTC; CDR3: CASNPGGPSGANVLTF
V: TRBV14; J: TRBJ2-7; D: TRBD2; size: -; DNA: TGTGCCAGCAGCCCGCCGGGGGGGGATGGGATCCAGCAGTACTTC; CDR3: CASSPPGGDGIQQYF
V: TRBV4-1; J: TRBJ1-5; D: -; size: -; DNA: TGCGCCAGCAGCCAAGCACTTACAGGGTTCAATCAGCCCCAGCATTTT; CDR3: CASSQALTGFNQPQHF
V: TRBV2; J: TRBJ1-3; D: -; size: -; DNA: TGTGCCAGCACTCCTCCAACCTCCTGGGACACCGAAAGCTCTGGAAACACCATATATTTT; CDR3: CASTPPTSWDTESSGNTIYF
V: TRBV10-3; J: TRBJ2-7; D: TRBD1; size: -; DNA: TGTGCCATCAGGGGCGACAGGGCGAGCGAGCAGTACTTC; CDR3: CAIRGDRASEQYF